This T cell receptor (beta chain) was captured in a study of tumor-infiltrating lymphocytes in primary liver carcinoma (dated by TCRdb to 2015 to 2018). Concerning the study at large: Of the five patients, three men and two women aged 30 to 69 years, four had hepatocellular carcinoma and one had combined HCC and intrahepatic cholangiocarcinoma. The five patients had tumors staged T1-T3 N0M0, with maximum diameters ranging from roughly 4 to 10 cm. Samples yielded roughly 3.5 to 7.13 million productive TCRbeta reads; read depth did not differ significantly between tissue types. For each liver tumor, the study sampled five regions along with adjacent normal tissue and blood, and applied TCRbeta repertoire sequencing, expression microarrays and whole-exome sequencing. A total of 35 specimens from 5 patients, comprising some 25 tumor regions, 5 adjacent noncancerous liver tissues and 5 peripheral blood samples, were covered by TCRbeta repertoire sequencing. Agilent mRNA microarray profiling was performed on the roughly 25 tumor region samples to relate TCRbeta repertoire diversity to the local molecular phenotype. Repertoires from technical replicates were highly reproducible, with mean shared-clone rates about 0.9 and correlation coefficients above 0.98.

A constant-region primer and ProtoScript II reverse transcriptase were used to reverse-transcribe TCRbeta-specific cDNA from roughly 500 ng total RNA. Construction of the TCRbeta libraries relied on three nested rounds of multiplex PCR, following a slightly modified ARM-PCR procedure. Multiplex TRBV1-TRBV30 forward primers and a Cbeta reverse primer were used in the first two PCR rounds, each of which was run for 10 cycles. Sample barcodes and Illumina adapters were attached in a final 25-cycle PCR using Deep VentR polymerase. Before sequencing, amplicons between 200 and 500 bp were purified from gel using a QIAquick gel extraction kit. TCRbeta amplicons were sequenced on an Illumina HiSeq 2500 with 250-bp paired-end reads. Per the original workflow: To recover full CDR3 sequences, reads were quality-trimmed using Trimmomatic v0.33 and paired reads were then merged using FLASH v1.2.11. V, D and J germline segments were assigned to the rearranged TCRbeta sequences using MiGEC v1.2.1b. Clonotype statistics, along with Shannon-Wiener diversity indices, were calculated using VDJtools v1.0.0. To reduce sampling bias, subsequent analyses other than the diversity analysis used only the 250 most abundant clonotypes in each sample. TCRdb's own reprocessing of the public reads used fastp at Q25 and MiXCR and kept productive beta chains. Records with the same CDR3 protein are collapsed into one entry carrying the most frequent genes and DNA. TCRdb's processing, not the study's, gives the V and J calls here. In this sample the table shows tens of thousands of distinct CDR3 sequences, less than 85% of which occur a single time. Just under 30% of the sample goes to the ten largest clones.

Overall study results and their limits: Only roughly 8-25% of top clones appeared in all five regions of a tumor, which suggests that tumor-infiltrating T cells are spatially heterogeneous. Only the TCR beta chain was sequenced, so true repertoire diversity is likely underestimated because unpaired alpha chains were not captured. Only a few patients were included in the study, and the authors note that the findings should be validated in a larger study. Because the samples were bulk and unsorted, CD4+ and CD8+ T cell repertoires could not be compared. The top 250 clones made up a significantly larger repertoire fraction in tumors than in blood (p = 0.039). Pairs of tumor regions showed greater repertoire overlap (mean about 36%) than tumor-adjacent pairs (roughly 17%) or tumor-blood pairs (around 15%), which is consistent with antigen-driven expansion.

Total RNA and DNA were co-extracted from about 20-30 mg of bulk tissue with the AllPrep DNA/RNA mini kit, without cell sorting. Five patients with histopathologically diagnosed primary liver carcinoma underwent surgical resection in China between 2015 and 2016. Chronic HBV infection was present in the patients, and the patients were treatment-naive at sampling. Each tumor was sampled at five spatially separated regions: the tumor centre plus the superior, inferior, left-lateral and right-lateral poles. Histological examination found more than 90% viable tumor cells in every tumor sample. Each fresh piece of tumor and adjacent tissue was cut in two, with one half stored in RNAlater at -80 degrees C and the other half sent for histology. 16 amino acids form the CDR3, both terminal residues included. Only the CDR3 portion is preserved as DNA: 48 bases, with reading frame beginning at the first base. In the germline V gene, CDR1 corresponds to MGHRA and CDR2 to YSYEKL.

Comments on this clonotype: Its antigen has not been determined. This CDR3 is missing its conserved last phenylalanine or tryptophan, likely due to a read error.

Recombination linked TRBV4-1 to TRBJ2-7; no confident D gene assignment can be made. The TCR was taken from a man in his forties with primary liver carcinoma and hepatitis B virus infection. The sequencing input was liver tumor tissue from sampling region 5. Read against the paper, the sample's cell subset or site label means: tumor region T5, tumor centre. At the DNA level, the sequence is TGCGCCAGCAGCCCCGACCGGTCGAGCAGACCTTACGAACAGTACATC. It codes for CASSPDRSSRPYEQYI.